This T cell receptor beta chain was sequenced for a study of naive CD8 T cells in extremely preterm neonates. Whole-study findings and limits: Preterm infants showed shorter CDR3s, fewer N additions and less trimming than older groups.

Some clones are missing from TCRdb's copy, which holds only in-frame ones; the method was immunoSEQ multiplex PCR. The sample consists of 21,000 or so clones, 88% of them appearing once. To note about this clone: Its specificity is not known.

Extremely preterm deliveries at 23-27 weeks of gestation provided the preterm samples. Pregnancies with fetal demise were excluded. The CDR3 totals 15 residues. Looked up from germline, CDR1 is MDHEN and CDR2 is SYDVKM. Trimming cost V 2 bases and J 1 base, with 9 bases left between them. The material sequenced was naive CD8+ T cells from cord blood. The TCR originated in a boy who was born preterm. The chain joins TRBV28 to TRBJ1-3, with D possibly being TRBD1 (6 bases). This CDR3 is CASSLRGGSGNTIYF. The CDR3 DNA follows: TGTGCCAGCAGTTTAAGGGGGGGGTCTGGAAACACCATATATTTT. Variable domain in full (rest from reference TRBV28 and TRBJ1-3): DVKVTQSSRYLVKRTGEKVFLECVQDMDHENMFWYRQDPGLGLRLIYFSYDVKMKEKGDIPEGYSVSREKKERFSLILESASTNQTSMYLCASSLRGGSGNTIYFGEGSWLTVV.